The TCR beta chain under discussion was sequenced for a study of cytomegalovirus exposure and HLA in healthy donors. 13 Jbeta primers and 60 Vbeta primers were used for the PCR. Repertoires were generated with immunoSEQ multiplex PCR, while TCRdb's copy carries only in-frame clones and drops some. The repertoire holds 100,000 to 150,000 clones, with over 60% as singletons. With V trimmed by 7 bases and J by 0 bases, 12 bases remained unmatched. Germline CDR1 PRHDT, CDR2 FYEKMQ (reference sequence). CDR3 length: 17 amino acids. The sample consisted of PBMCs. The chain joins TRBV13 to TRBJ1-1; 9 bases line up with TRBD1. This TCR came from a woman in her sixties or seventies in good health and CMV-seronegative. In nucleotides, the CDR3 is TGTGCCAGCAAACCGGTTGGACAGGGGCCCTTGAACACTGAAGCTTTCTTT. Protein: CASKPVGQGPLNTEAFF. The whole variable domain, filled in from reference TRBV13 and TRBJ1-1, reads AAGVIQSPRHLIKEKRETATLKCYPIPRHDTVYWYQQGPGQDPQFLISFYEKMQSDKGSIPDRFSAQQFSDYHSELNMSSLELGDSALYFCASKPVGQGPLNTEAFFGQGTRLTVV.